This entry features one TCR beta chain sequence. The sample originates from a study of early T cells in non-severe SARS-CoV-2 infection. About the research overall: Sequencing targeted bulk RNA from unsorted whole blood, leaving chains unpaired.

Unique molecular identifiers (one per individual cDNA molecule) were attached. TCRdb analysed the 5' RACE reads with MiXCR anew, one entry per CDR3 protein. The profile shows 83,000 or so distinct CDR3 sequences, 8.5% to 12% of them singletons. Looked up from germline, CDR1 is MDHEN and CDR2 is SYDVKM. The germline V and J ends were trimmed by 1 base and 1 base, with 8 bases remaining between them. The CDR3 consists of 14 residues. V is TRBV28 and J is TRBJ2-7, with a possible D match to TRBD1 (5 bases). Here the sequenced sample was whole blood, taken at baseline. This receptor was obtained from an adult who was a healthcare worker with PCR-confirmed SARS-CoV-2 infection or an uninfected control (not recorded which). The CDR3 bases are TGTGCCAGCAGTTTATCTGGGGCTTCCTACGAGCAGTACTTC. This sequence encodes CASSLSGASYEQYF. Drawing the rest from reference TRBV28 and TRBJ2-7, the complete variable domain is DVKVTQSSRYLVKRTGEKVFLECVQDMDHENMFWYRQDPGLGLRLIYFSYDVKMKEKGDIPEGYSVSREKKERFSLILESASTNQTSMYLCASSLSGASYEQYFGPGTRLTVT.